Listed below are T cell receptor beta chains from one sample, sequenced in a study of blood T cells in healthy people across ages. From the 5' RACE reads, TCRdb called clonotypes with MiXCR, one entry per CDR3 protein. Of 1.4 million or so distinct CDR3 sequences in the sample, roughly two fifths were seen once. Sequences were obtained from blood. The receptors originated from a woman aged 18-29 years in good health. Both conserved end residues are part of each CDR3. D genes are given only for firm matches. Only part of the rows carry a size: once, few, many, or a class if the clone is expanded.

v_call: TRBV9; d_call: NA; clone_size: few; j_call: TRBJ1-5; cdr3_nt: TGTGCCAGCAGCCAGGACGGAATTCATCAGCCCCAGCATTTT; cdr3_aa: CASSQDGIHQPQHF
v_call: TRBV29-1; d_call: TRBD2; clone_size: few; j_call: TRBJ2-1; cdr3_nt: TGCAGCGTTCATCCTTTAGCGGGTGGGAACAATGAGCAGTTCTTC; cdr3_aa: CSVHPLAGGNNEQFF
v_call: TRBV20-1; d_call: TRBD1; clone_size: few; j_call: TRBJ1-5; cdr3_nt: TGCAGTGCTGGAAAGCCCAGTGGGACAGGGATCCAGCCCCAGCATTTT; cdr3_aa: CSAGKPSGTGIQPQHF
v_call: TRBV27; d_call: NA; clone_size: NA; j_call: TRBJ2-3; cdr3_nt: TGTGCCAGCAGTTCACCCTTGGCGGGCACAGATACGCAGTATTTT; cdr3_aa: CASSSPLAGTDTQYF
v_call: TRBV7-3; d_call: NA; clone_size: few; j_call: TRBJ1-1; cdr3_nt: TGTGCCAGCAGCACCGAATTAGGGGAGAATGAAGCTTTCTTT; cdr3_aa: CASSTELGENEAFF
v_call: TRBV7-9; d_call: NA; clone_size: few; j_call: TRBJ1-4; cdr3_nt: TGTGCCAGCAGCTTAGAATGGGGAAAACTGTTTTTT; cdr3_aa: CASSLEWGKLFF
v_call: TRBV2; d_call: NA; clone_size: few; j_call: TRBJ2-3; cdr3_nt: TGTGCCAGCAGTGACTACAGCGTTAGCACAGATACGCAGTATTTT; cdr3_aa: CASSDYSVSTDTQYF
v_call: TRBV6-1; d_call: NA; clone_size: NA; j_call: TRBJ2-1; cdr3_nt: TGTGCCAGCAGCAAGGTAGGGGAGCAGTTCTTC; cdr3_aa: CASSKVGEQFF
v_call: TRBV3-1; d_call: NA; clone_size: NA; j_call: TRBJ1-2; cdr3_nt: TGTGCCAGCAGCCCGACAACCACCTATGGCTACATCTTC; cdr3_aa: CASSPTTTYGYIF
v_call: TRBV6-6; d_call: NA; clone_size: once; j_call: TRBJ1-2; cdr3_nt: TGTGCCGTGTGGCCGGGGACACCATATGGCTACACCTTC; cdr3_aa: CAVWPGTPYGYTF
v_call: TRBV7-2; d_call: NA; clone_size: NA; j_call: TRBJ1-4; cdr3_nt: TGTGCCAGCAGCGCCCACCGGCGTGAAAAACTGTTTTTT; cdr3_aa: CASSAHRREKLFF
v_call: TRBV2; d_call: TRBD2; clone_size: NA; j_call: TRBJ2-1; cdr3_nt: TGTGCCAGCACTGAGATTCTAGCGGACTCCTACAATGAGCAGTTCTTC; cdr3_aa: CASTEILADSYNEQFF
v_call: TRBV7-2; d_call: NA; clone_size: NA; j_call: TRBJ2-7; cdr3_nt: TGTGCCAGCAGCGAGACAGGCCGACTCTACAATGAGCAGTACTTC; cdr3_aa: CASSETGRLYNEQYF
v_call: TRBV14; d_call: NA; clone_size: NA; j_call: TRBJ1-2; cdr3_nt: TGTGCCAGCAGCCTCCTAGGGAGGAGGGACGGATCCTATGGCTACACCTTC; cdr3_aa: CASSLLGRRDGSYGYTF
v_call: TRBV6-5; d_call: TRBD1; clone_size: NA; j_call: TRBJ1-6; cdr3_nt: TGTGCCAGCAGGCCGGGACAGTTGAATTCACCCCTCCACTTT; cdr3_aa: CASRPGQLNSPLHF
v_call: TRBV7-2; d_call: NA; clone_size: NA; j_call: TRBJ2-1; cdr3_nt: TGTGCCAGCAGCTCCCTAGCGTATGGGTACAATGAGCAGTTCTTC; cdr3_aa: CASSSLAYGYNEQFF
v_call: TRBV24-1; d_call: NA; clone_size: NA; j_call: TRBJ2-1; cdr3_nt: TGTGCCACCAGTGACCCCGGGTGGAATGAGCAGTTCTTC; cdr3_aa: CATSDPGWNEQFF
v_call: TRBV20-1; d_call: TRBD2; clone_size: few; j_call: TRBJ2-1; cdr3_nt: TGCAGTCAAGGAGGGTCGTCTAGCGGGAGCAATGAGCAGTTCTTC; cdr3_aa: CSQGGSSSGSNEQFF
v_call: TRBV20-1; d_call: NA; clone_size: few; j_call: TRBJ1-2; cdr3_nt: TGCAGTGCGAAGATCAGGGCAATGGGCTATGGCTACACCTTC; cdr3_aa: CSAKIRAMGYGYTF
v_call: TRBV30; d_call: TRBD1; clone_size: once; j_call: TRBJ2-1; cdr3_nt: TGTGCCTGCGGGACAGGTCACAATGAGCAGTTCTTC; cdr3_aa: CACGTGHNEQFF
v_call: TRBV13; d_call: NA; clone_size: NA; j_call: TRBJ2-7; cdr3_nt: TGTGCCAGCATCCAGTTTGGGCCAGACCCCATATACGAGCAGTACTTC; cdr3_aa: CASIQFGPDPIYEQYF
v_call: TRBV6-6; d_call: NA; clone_size: NA; j_call: TRBJ2-1; cdr3_nt: TGTGCCAGCACCTCCACGACCTTGGGGAATGAGCAGTTCTTC; cdr3_aa: CASTSTTLGNEQFF
v_call: TRBV9; d_call: TRBD2; clone_size: few; j_call: TRBJ2-1; cdr3_nt: TGTGCCAGCATAGATTCATCCCTAGCGGGGCTATACAATGAGCAGTTCTTC; cdr3_aa: CASIDSSLAGLYNEQFF
v_call: TRBV5-1; d_call: NA; clone_size: few; j_call: TRBJ2-2; cdr3_nt: TGCGCCAGCAGCCAGGGGACTTACCCCGGGGAGCTGTTTTTT; cdr3_aa: CASSQGTYPGELFF
v_call: TRBV7-9; d_call: NA; clone_size: NA; j_call: TRBJ2-1; cdr3_nt: TGTGCCAGCAGCCCCGGGTATTTAGGGTACAATGAGCAGTTCTTC; cdr3_aa: CASSPGYLGYNEQFF
v_call: TRBV7-8; d_call: NA; clone_size: few; j_call: TRBJ2-7; cdr3_nt: TGTGCCAGCAGCTTCACCCAAGGGTCCCACGAGCAGTACTTC; cdr3_aa: CASSFTQGSHEQYF
v_call: TRBV18; d_call: NA; clone_size: NA; j_call: TRBJ1-1; cdr3_nt: TGTGCCAGCTCACCAGCCCTTCTGAACACTGAAGCTTTCTTT; cdr3_aa: CASSPALLNTEAFF
v_call: TRBV3-1; d_call: NA; clone_size: NA; j_call: TRBJ2-5; cdr3_nt: TGTGCCAGCAGCCAACACCTCCAAGAGACCCAGTACTTC; cdr3_aa: CASSQHLQETQYF
v_call: TRBV7-2; d_call: NA; clone_size: NA; j_call: TRBJ1-1; cdr3_nt: TGTGCCAGCAGCTTAACCGCCAGCACTGAAGCTTTCTTT; cdr3_aa: CASSLTASTEAFF
v_call: TRBV20-1; d_call: NA; clone_size: once; j_call: TRBJ2-3; cdr3_nt: TGCAGTGCTAGACAGGGGAGCACAGGTACGCAGTATTTT; cdr3_aa: CSARQGSTGTQYF
v_call: TRBV20-1; d_call: NA; clone_size: NA; j_call: TRBJ2-6; cdr3_nt: TGCAGTGCTAGGAGGGCAGCTGGGGCCAACGTCCTGACTTTC; cdr3_aa: CSARRAAGANVLTF
v_call: TRBV12-3/TRBV12-4; d_call: NA; clone_size: once; j_call: TRBJ1-5; cdr3_nt: TGTGCCAGCAGAACAGGGATTTGGAATCAGCCCCAGCATTTT; cdr3_aa: CASRTGIWNQPQHF
v_call: TRBV15; d_call: NA; clone_size: few; j_call: TRBJ1-5; cdr3_nt: TGTGCCACCAGCAGAGACAGGGACTTTAATAGCAATCAGCCCCAGCATTTT; cdr3_aa: CATSRDRDFNSNQPQHF
v_call: TRBV29-1; d_call: NA; clone_size: few; j_call: TRBJ2-6; cdr3_nt: TGCAGCGTCGATACCTCTGGGGCCAACGTCCTGACTTTC; cdr3_aa: CSVDTSGANVLTF
v_call: TRBV7-8; d_call: NA; clone_size: few; j_call: TRBJ2-1; cdr3_nt: TGTGCCACCGTGGGCGGGAAGTACAATGAGCAGTTCTTC; cdr3_aa: CATVGGKYNEQFF
v_call: TRBV7-2; d_call: NA; clone_size: NA; j_call: TRBJ2-7; cdr3_nt: TGTGCCAGCAGCTTGAACAGGAAATACGAGCAGTACTTC; cdr3_aa: CASSLNRKYEQYF
v_call: TRBV20-1; d_call: NA; clone_size: NA; j_call: TRBJ1-2; cdr3_nt: TGCAGTGCTAGAGGACAGGCCTATGGCTACACCTTC; cdr3_aa: CSARGQAYGYTF
v_call: TRBV29-1; d_call: TRBD1; clone_size: NA; j_call: TRBJ2-3; cdr3_nt: TGCAGCGTTGCGGGACAGGGGGGCACAGATACGCAGTATTTT; cdr3_aa: CSVAGQGGTDTQYF
v_call: TRBV7-8; d_call: NA; clone_size: few; j_call: TRBJ2-3; cdr3_nt: TGTGCCAGCAGCTTACTGGATGGCACAGATACGCAGTATTTT; cdr3_aa: CASSLLDGTDTQYF
v_call: TRBV5-1; d_call: TRBD2; clone_size: few; j_call: TRBJ2-1; cdr3_nt: TGCGCCAGCAGCCCAAGAACTAGCGGGGGGGCATGGGAGCAGTTCTTC; cdr3_aa: CASSPRTSGGAWEQFF
v_call: TRBV12-3/TRBV12-4; d_call: TRBD2; clone_size: NA; j_call: TRBJ2-3; cdr3_nt: TGTGCCAGCAGTCACAGGACTAGGGGAACAGATACGCAGTATTTT; cdr3_aa: CASSHRTRGTDTQYF
v_call: TRBV27; d_call: NA; clone_size: NA; j_call: TRBJ1-2; cdr3_nt: TGTGCCAGCAGTTTATTTAAGGACTATGGCTACACCTTC; cdr3_aa: CASSLFKDYGYTF
v_call: TRBV2; d_call: NA; clone_size: few; j_call: TRBJ2-3; cdr3_nt: TGTGCCAGCAGTTCGACAGGCGTTAGGACAGATACGCAGTATTTT; cdr3_aa: CASSSTGVRTDTQYF